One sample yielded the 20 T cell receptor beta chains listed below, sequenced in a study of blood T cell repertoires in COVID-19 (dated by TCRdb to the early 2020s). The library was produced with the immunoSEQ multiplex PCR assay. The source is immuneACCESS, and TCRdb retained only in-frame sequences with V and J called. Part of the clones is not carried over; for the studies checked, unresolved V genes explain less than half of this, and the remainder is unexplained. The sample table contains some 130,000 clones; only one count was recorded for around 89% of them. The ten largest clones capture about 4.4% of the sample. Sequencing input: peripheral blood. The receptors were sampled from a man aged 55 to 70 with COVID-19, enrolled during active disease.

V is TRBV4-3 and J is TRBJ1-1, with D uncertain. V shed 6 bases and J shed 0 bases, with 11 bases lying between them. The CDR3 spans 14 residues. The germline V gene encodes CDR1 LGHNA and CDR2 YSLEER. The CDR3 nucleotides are TGCGCCAGCAGATCGGGGAACATGAACACTGAAGCTTTCTTT. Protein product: CASRSGNMNTEAFF.

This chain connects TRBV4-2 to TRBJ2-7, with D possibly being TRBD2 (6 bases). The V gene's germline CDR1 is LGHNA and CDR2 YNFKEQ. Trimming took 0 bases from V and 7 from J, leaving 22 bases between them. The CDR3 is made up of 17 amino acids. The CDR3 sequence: CASSQEGIWSLGGEQYF. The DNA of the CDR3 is TGTGCCAGCAGCCAAGAAGGGATATGGTCTCTGGGGGGAGAGCAGTACTTC.

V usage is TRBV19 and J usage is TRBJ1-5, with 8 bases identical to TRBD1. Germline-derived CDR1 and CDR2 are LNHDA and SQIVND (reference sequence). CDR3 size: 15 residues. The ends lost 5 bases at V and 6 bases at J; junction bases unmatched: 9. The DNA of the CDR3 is TGTGCCAGTAGTTCCCAGGACAGGGATGGTCAGCCCCAGCATTTT. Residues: CASSSQDRDGQPQHF.

DNA of the CDR3: TGTGCCAGCCGGACAGGGGCCGGCTACGAGCAGTACTTC. Amino acid sequence: CASRTGAGYEQYF. The rearrangement uses TRBV27 and TRBJ2-7, with 9 bases aligning to TRBD1. V shed 8 bases, J shed 3 bases, and the junction held 5 bases outside the gene matches. The CDR3 spans 13 residues. CDR1 and CDR2 from the germline V gene are MNHEY and SMNVEV (reference sequence).

The CDR3 DNA follows: TGCAGCGTTGATCTAGCGGGGGGGACTAAAGAGACCCAGTACTTC. This encodes CSVDLAGGTKETQYF. The chain has TRBV29-1 and TRBJ2-5; 12 bases are shared with TRBD2. This CDR3 is built from 15 residues. Germline loops: CDR1 SQVTM, CDR2 ANQGSEA. With V trimmed by 3 bases and J by 3 bases, 5 bases remained unmatched.

CDR3 DNA sequence: TGTGCCAGCAGCTTGGTGCAGGCGAATTCACCCCTCCACTTT. Protein sequence: CASSLVQANSPLHF. V usage is TRBV5-4 and J usage is TRBJ1-6; D unresolved. The CDR3 length is 14 residues. Germline V gives CDR1 SGHNT, CDR2 YYREEE (reference sequence). With 0 bases removed from V and 7 bases from J, the gap between germline ends came to 8 bases. Looking up the rest from reference TRBV5-4 and TRBJ1-6 gives the full variable domain: ETGVTQSPTHLIKTRGQQVTLRCSSQSGHNTVSWYQQALGQGPQFIFQYYREEENGRGNFPPRFSGLQFPNYSSELNVNALELDDSALYLCASSLVQANSPLHFGNGTRLTVT.

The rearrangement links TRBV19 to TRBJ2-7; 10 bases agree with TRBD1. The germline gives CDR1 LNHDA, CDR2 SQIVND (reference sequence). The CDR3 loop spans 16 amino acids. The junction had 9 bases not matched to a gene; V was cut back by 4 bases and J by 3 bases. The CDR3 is CASSTGMGTGDYEQYF. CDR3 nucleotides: TGTGCCAGTAGTACCGGGATGGGGACAGGGGACTACGAGCAGTACTTC. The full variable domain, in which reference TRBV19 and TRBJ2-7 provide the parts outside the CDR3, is DGGITQSPKYLFRKEGQNVTLSCEQNLNHDAMYWYRQDPGQGLRLIYYSQIVNDFQKGDIAEGYSVSREKKESFPLTVTSAQKNPTAFYLCASSTGMGTGDYEQYFGPGTRLTVT.

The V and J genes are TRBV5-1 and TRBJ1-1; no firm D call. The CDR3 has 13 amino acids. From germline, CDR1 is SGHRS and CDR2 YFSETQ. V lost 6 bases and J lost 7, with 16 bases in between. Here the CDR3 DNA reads TGCGCCAGCACAAGAGGGATAACTGGTGAAGCTTTCTTT. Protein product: CASTRGITGEAFF.

DNA of the CDR3: TGTGCCAGTAGTATACGGTTGAACACTGAAGCTTTCTTT. It translates to CASSIRLNTEAFF. The chain couples TRBV19 to TRBJ1-1; D is unclear. Germline values: CDR1 LNHDA, CDR2 SQIVND (reference sequence). There are 13 residues in the CDR3. The V end lost 2 bases, the J end lost 0 bases, and 4 bases lay between the germline ends.

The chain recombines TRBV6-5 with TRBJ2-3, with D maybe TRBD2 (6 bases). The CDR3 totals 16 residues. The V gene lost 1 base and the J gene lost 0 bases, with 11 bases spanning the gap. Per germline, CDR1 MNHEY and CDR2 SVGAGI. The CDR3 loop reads CASSYFGGTSTDTQYF. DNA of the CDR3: TGTGCCAGCAGTTACTTTGGGGGGACTAGCACAGATACGCAGTATTTT.

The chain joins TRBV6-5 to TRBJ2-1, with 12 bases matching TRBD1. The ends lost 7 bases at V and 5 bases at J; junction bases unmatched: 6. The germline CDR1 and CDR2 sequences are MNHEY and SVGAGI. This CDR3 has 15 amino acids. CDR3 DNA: TGTGCCAGCACCCGGGACAGGGGGCAAAACAATGAGCAGTTCTTC. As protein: CASTRDRGQNNEQFF.

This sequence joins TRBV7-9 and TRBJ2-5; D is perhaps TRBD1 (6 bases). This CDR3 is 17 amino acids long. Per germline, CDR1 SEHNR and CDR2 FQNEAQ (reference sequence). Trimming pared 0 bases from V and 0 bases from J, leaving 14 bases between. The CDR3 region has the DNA TGTGCCAGCAGCTTAGCGGTGGGGGCCCAACACCAAGAGACCCAGTACTTC. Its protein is CASSLAVGAQHQETQYF. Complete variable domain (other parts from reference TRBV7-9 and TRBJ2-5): DTGVSQNPRHKITKRGQNVTFRCDPISEHNRLYWYRQTLGQGPEFLTYFQNEAQLEKSRLLSDRFSAERPKGSFSTLEIQRTEQGDSAMYLCASSLAVGAQHQETQYFGPGTRLLVL.

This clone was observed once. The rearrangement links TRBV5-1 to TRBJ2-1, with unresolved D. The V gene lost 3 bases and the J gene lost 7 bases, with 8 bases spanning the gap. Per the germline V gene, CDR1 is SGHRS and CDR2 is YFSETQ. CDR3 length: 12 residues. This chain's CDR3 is CASSSPVNEQFF. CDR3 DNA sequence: TGCGCCAGCAGCTCCCCGGTAAATGAGCAGTTCTTC.

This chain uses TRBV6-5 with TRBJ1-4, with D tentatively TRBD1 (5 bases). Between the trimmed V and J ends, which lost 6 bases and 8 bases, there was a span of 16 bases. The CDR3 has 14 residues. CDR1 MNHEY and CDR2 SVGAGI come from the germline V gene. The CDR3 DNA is TGTGCCAGCAGAAGGACATCCCTTAAAGAAAAACTGTTTTTT. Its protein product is CASRRTSLKEKLFF.

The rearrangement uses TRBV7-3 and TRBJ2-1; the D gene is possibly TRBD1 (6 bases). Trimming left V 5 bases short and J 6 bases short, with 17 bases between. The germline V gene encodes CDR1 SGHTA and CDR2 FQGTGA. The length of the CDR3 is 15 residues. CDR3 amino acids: CASSANTGIPNEQFF. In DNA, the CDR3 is TGTGCCAGCAGCGCGAATACAGGGATTCCCAATGAGCAGTTCTTC.

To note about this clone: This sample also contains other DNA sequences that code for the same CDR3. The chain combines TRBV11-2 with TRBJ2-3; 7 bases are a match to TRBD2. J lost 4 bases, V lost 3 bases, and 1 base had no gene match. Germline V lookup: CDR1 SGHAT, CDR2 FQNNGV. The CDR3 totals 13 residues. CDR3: CASSLGGSDTQYF. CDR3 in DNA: TGTGCCAGCAGCTTGGGGGGGTCAGATACGCAGTATTTT.

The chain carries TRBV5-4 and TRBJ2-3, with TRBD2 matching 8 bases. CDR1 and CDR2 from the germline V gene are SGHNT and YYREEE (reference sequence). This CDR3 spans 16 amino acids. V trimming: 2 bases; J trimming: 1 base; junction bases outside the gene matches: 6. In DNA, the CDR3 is TGTGCCAGCAGCTTCGTCCTTAGCGGGGGCACAGATACGCAGTATTTT. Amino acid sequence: CASSFVLSGGTDTQYF.

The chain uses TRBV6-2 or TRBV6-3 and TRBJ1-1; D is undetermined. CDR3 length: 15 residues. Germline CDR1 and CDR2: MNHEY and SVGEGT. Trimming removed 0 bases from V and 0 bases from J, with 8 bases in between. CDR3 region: CASSYSLGLNTEAFF. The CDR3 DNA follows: TGTGCCAGCAGTTACTCGCTAGGCTTGAACACTGAAGCTTTCTTT.

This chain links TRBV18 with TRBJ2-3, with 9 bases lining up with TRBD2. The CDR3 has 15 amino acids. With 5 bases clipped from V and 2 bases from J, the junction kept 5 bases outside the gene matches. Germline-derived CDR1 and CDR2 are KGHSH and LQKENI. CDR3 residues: CASSVAGEITDTQYF. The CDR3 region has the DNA TGTGCCAGCTCAGTAGCGGGGGAGATCACAGATACGCAGTATTTT. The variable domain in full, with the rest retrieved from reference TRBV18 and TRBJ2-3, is NAGVMQNPRHLVRRRGQEARLRCSPMKGHSHVYWYRQLPEEGLKFMVYLQKENIIDESGMPKERFSAEFPKEGPSILRIQQVVRGDSAAYFCASSVAGEITDTQYFGPGTRLTVL.

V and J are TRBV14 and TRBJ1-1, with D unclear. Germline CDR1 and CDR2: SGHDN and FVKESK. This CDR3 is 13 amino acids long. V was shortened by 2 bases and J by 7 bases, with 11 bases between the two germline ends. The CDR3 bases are TGTGCCAGCAGCCAACAACGGTACGATGAAGCTTTCTTT. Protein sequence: CASSQQRYDEAFF.